Sequencing of this TCR beta chain was carried out in a study of regulatory T cells in long-lasting Graves disease. Library construction for TCR beta used iRepertoire HTBI primers and Arm-PCR of CDR3 regions. TCRdb recomputed calls from the multiplex PCR reads with MiXCR, one row per CDR3 protein. The sample has 420,000 or so distinct CDR3 sequences; roughly 15% are singletons. The ends were cut back, 0 bases at V and 6 bases at J, with 10 bases in the middle. CDR3 length: 13 residues. CDR1 SGDLS and CDR2 YYNGEE come from the germline V gene. Time point given: newly diagnosed GD, antithyroid drugs for less than 3 months. The authors made the TCR library using RNA they extracted from PBMCs. The same sample was also studied in work on T cells in Graves' hyperthyroidism and ophthalmopathy.

The TCR comes from a woman between 18 and 29 years old with Graves disease. The chain uses TRBV9 and TRBJ2-7; TRBD2 is a possible D gene (6 bases). Material: peripheral blood mononuclear cells (PBMCs), obtained at new diagnosis, from a patient treated with antithyroid drugs. The CDR3 protein is CASSVAGGGEQYF. DNA of the CDR3: TGTGCCAGCAGCGTAGCTGGGGGAGGCGAGCAGTACTTC. Full variable domain (remainder filled in from reference TRBV9 and TRBJ2-7): DSGVTQTPKHLITATGQRVTLRCSPRSGDLSVYWYQQSLDQGLQFLIQYYNGEERAKGNILERFSAQQFPDLHSELNLSSLELGDSALYFCASSVAGGGEQYFGPGTRLTVT.